Listed below are T cell receptor beta chains from one sample, sequenced in a study of blood T cell repertoires in COVID-19. Measured with immunoSEQ multiplex PCR; TCRdb has only the in-frame clones, and not every one. The sample lists 100,000 to 150,000 clones, about 88% occurring once. Sequenced input: peripheral blood. The receptor set was obtained from a woman older than 75 with acute or convalescent COVID-19. Both conserved end residues are part of each CDR3. Each record gives: clone size, J gene, D gene, V gene, CDR3 protein, CDR3 DNA. D genes are given only for firm matches. The listing skips clone size in some rows; elsewhere it reads once, few, many or a size class.

NA	TRBJ1-2	NA	TRBV7-9	CASSLEGGAPSAYGYTF	TGTGCCAGCAGCTTAGAAGGTGGGGCGCCATCGGCCTATGGCTACACCTTC
NA	TRBJ1-2	NA	TRBV29-1	CSVVVQMNYGYTF	TGCAGCGTTGTGGTACAGATGAACTATGGCTACACCTTC
NA	TRBJ2-5	NA	TRBV12-2	CASRLARRGRETQYF	TGTGCAAGTCGCTTAGCGCGAAGGGGGCGCGAGACCCAGTACTTC
NA	TRBJ1-6	NA	TRBV3-1/TRBV3-2	CASSQDDRVRNSPLHF	TGTGCCAGCAGCCAAGATGACAGAGTGAGGAATTCACCCCTCCACTTT
few	TRBJ1-2	NA	TRBV11-1	CASSPRGPQNYGYTF	TGTGCCAGCAGCCCCCGAGGGCCCCAGAACTATGGCTACACCTTC
NA	TRBJ1-2	NA	TRBV9	CASSMSRGLLGGYTF	TGTGCCAGCAGCATGAGTAGGGGACTTCTAGGTGGCTACACCTTC
NA	TRBJ1-2	TRBD1	TRBV5-6	CASSRQGGGYTF	TGTGCCAGCAGCCGACAGGGTGGTGGCTACACCTTC
NA	TRBJ2-1	NA	TRBV15	CATSIERGTEQFF	TGTGCCACCAGCATAGAAAGGGGAACCGAGCAGTTCTTC
NA	TRBJ1-5	NA	TRBV18	CASAQGSNQPQHF	TGTGCCAGTGCACAGGGATCCAATCAGCCCCAGCATTTT
NA	TRBJ2-1	NA	TRBV5-8	CASSLDGGYNEQFF	TGTGCCAGCAGCTTGGACGGGGGCTACAATGAGCAGTTCTTC
NA	TRBJ2-7	NA	TRBV6-5	CASSYLQGGHEQYF	TGTGCCAGCAGTTACCTGCAGGGGGGACACGAGCAGTACTTC
NA	TRBJ2-5	NA	TRBV6-6	CASRPGGQGTQYF	TGTGCCAGCAGGCCTGGTGGCCAGGGGACCCAGTACTTC
NA	TRBJ2-3	TRBD1	TRBV6-5	CASSLGQGGTDTQYF	TGTGCCAGCAGCCTAGGACAGGGTGGCACAGATACGCAGTATTTT
NA	TRBJ1-2	NA	TRBV6-6	CASRGGGDYGYTF	TGTGCCAGCAGGGGAGGGGGTGACTATGGCTACACCTTC
NA	TRBJ2-5	NA	TRBV5-1	CASSLYQETQYF	TGCGCCAGCAGCCTGTACCAAGAGACCCAGTACTTC
NA	TRBJ2-5	TRBD2	TRBV6-5	CASSYAAGGRETQYF	TGTGCCAGCAGTTACGCGGCGGGAGGGAGGGAGACCCAGTACTTC
NA	TRBJ1-2	NA	TRBV28	CASSSFLGHGYTF	TGTGCCAGCAGTTCTTTTTTGGGACACGGCTACACCTTC
NA	TRBJ2-5	TRBD1	TRBV5-1	CASSMGQGSLYQETQYF	TGCGCCAGCAGTATGGGACAGGGCTCATTGTACCAAGAGACCCAGTACTTC
NA	TRBJ2-1	NA	TRBV6-5	CASSYGPRTHNEQFF	TGTGCCAGCAGTTACGGGCCTCGGACACACAATGAGCAGTTCTTC
NA	TRBJ2-3	TRBD2	TRBV10-1	CASSESIIRLLAYTDTQYF	TGCGCCAGCAGTGAGTCGATTATCCGCCTACTAGCGTACACAGATACGCAGTATTTT
NA	TRBJ1-5	TRBD1	TRBV27	CASSAWTGQSNQPQHF	TGTGCCAGCAGTGCCTGGACAGGGCAGAGCAATCAGCCCCAGCATTTT
NA	TRBJ2-2	NA	TRBV2	CASSEVTVPTGELFF	TGTGCCAGCAGTGAAGTTACAGTACCCACCGGGGAGCTGTTTTTT
NA	TRBJ1-5	TRBD1	TRBV15	CATRRQGGSGNQPQHF	TGTGCCACCAGACGACAGGGGGGAAGCGGCAATCAGCCCCAGCATTTT
few	TRBJ2-2	NA	TRBV2	CASSEGGRTGELFF	TGTGCCAGCAGTGAGGGGGGTCGGACCGGGGAGCTGTTTTTT
once	TRBJ2-5	TRBD2	TRBV2	CASSLAGVDRPTQYF	TGTGCCAGCAGTCTCGCGGGAGTTGACCGCCCGACCCAGTACTTC
few	TRBJ2-2	NA	TRBV5-4	CASSLQGTNTGELFF	TGTGCCAGCAGCTTGCAGGGAACGAACACCGGGGAGCTGTTTTTT
NA	TRBJ2-3	TRBD2	TRBV29-1	CSATRGLAGGPGADTQYF	TGCAGCGCCACACGGGGACTAGCGGGAGGTCCGGGGGCAGATACGCAGTATTTT
NA	TRBJ2-3	TRBD1	TRBV7-3	CASSGTGYTDTQYF	TGTGCCAGCAGTGGGACAGGGTACACAGATACGCAGTATTTT